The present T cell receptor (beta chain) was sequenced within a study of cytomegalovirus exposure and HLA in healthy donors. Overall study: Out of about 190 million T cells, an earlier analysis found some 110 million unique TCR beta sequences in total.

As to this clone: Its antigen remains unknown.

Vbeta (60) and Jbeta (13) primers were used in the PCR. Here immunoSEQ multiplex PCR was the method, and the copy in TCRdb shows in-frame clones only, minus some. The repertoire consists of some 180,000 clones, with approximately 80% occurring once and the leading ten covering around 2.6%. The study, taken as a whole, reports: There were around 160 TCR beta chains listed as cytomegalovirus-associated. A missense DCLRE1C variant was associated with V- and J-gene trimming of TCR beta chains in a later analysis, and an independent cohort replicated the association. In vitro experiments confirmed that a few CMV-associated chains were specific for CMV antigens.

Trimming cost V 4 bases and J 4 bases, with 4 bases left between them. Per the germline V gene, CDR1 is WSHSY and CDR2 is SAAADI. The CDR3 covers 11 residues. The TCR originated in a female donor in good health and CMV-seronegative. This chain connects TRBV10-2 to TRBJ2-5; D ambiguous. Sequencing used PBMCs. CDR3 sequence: CASSVVETQYF. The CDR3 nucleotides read TGCGCCAGCAGTGTAGTAGAGACCCAGTACTTC.